The 21 T cell receptor beta chains below all came from one sample that was sequenced in a study of patients and donors after allogeneic stem cell transplantation. From the RT-PCR reads, TCRdb called clonotypes with MiXCR, one entry per CDR3 protein. The sample lists about 100,000 distinct CDR3 sequences, about a third seen once, with 27% in the top ten. Input material: blood, either unsorted or a sorted T cell fraction (not recorded which). The receptors here all came from a human donor who was either an allogeneic HSCT recipient or a stem cell or donor lymphocyte infusion donor (not recorded which). It is not recorded whose cells these are; they may come from a transplant donor.

The CDR3 loop is CASSQLDRVGELFF. CDR3 nucleotide sequence: TGCGCCAGCAGCCAACTTGACAGGGTCGGGGAGCTGTTTTTT. The rearrangement joins TRBV4-3 to TRBJ2-2; 7 bases are shared with TRBD1. CDR3 length equals 14 residues. Per the germline V gene, CDR1 is LGHNA and CDR2 is YSLEER. Unmatched junction bases numbered 4, after V lost 2 bases and J lost 7 bases.

The chain is built from TRBV25-1 and TRBJ2-1; 8 bases line up with TRBD2. V dropped 4 bases and J dropped 8; count of bases not matched to a gene: 10. This CDR3 comprises 15 residues. Germline CDR1 MGHDK, CDR2 SYGVNS. The CDR3, as DNA: TGTGCCAGCAGTGTCCCCGGACCGCGGGAGGATGAGCAGTTCTTC. Protein product: CASSVPGPREDEQFF.

Only one count was recorded for this clonotype. This rearrangement joins TRBV28 to TRBJ2-3; 8 nucleotides line up with TRBD1. V shed 6 bases, J shed 5 bases, and the junction held 10 bases outside the gene matches. Germline V gives CDR1 MDHEN, CDR2 SYDVKM. This CDR3 has 15 residues. The CDR3 bases are TGTGCCAGCAGACCCGGGACAGGAGGACGAGATACGCAGTATTTT. It translates to CASRPGTGGRDTQYF.

This clonotype was recorded many times. This chain connects TRBV20-1 to TRBJ1-1; possibly TRBD1 for D (5 bases). V was shortened by 6 bases and J by 0 bases, with 11 bases between the two germline ends. The germline gives CDR1 DFQATT, CDR2 SNEGSKA (reference sequence). This CDR3 has 13 residues. CDR3: CSALGGLNTEAFF. The CDR3 bases are TGCAGTGCGCTCGGGGGATTGAACACTGAAGCTTTCTTT.

This clonotype has only a few counts. The gene calls are TRBV12-3 or TRBV12-4 and TRBJ2-1; 13 nucleotides align to TRBD2. This CDR3 has 17 amino acids. Germline trimming cut 1 base from V and 7 bases from J; bases unmatched to any gene: 7. CDR3 sequence: CASSLGVGTSGTNEQFF. CDR3 in DNA: TGTGCCAGCAGTTTAGGCGTTGGGACTAGCGGGACAAATGAGCAGTTCTTC.

This clonotype was seen a few times. This sequence joins TRBV6-2 or TRBV6-3 and TRBJ2-3; 13 nucleotides align to TRBD2. The CDR3 has 15 residues. Germline assignment: CDR1 MNHEY and CDR2 SVGEGT. J gave up 3 bases and V 6 bases, and 3 bases lay outside the gene matches. CDR3 bases: TGTGCCAGCAGGCCACTAGCGGGGGGGACAGATACGCAGTATTTT. Amino acids: CASRPLAGGTDTQYF.

The DNA for the CDR3 is TGTGCCAGCAGTGAAGCCGGGACAGGGAGACAGACCCAGTACTTC. It encodes CASSEAGTGRQTQYF. The gene calls are TRBV25-1 and TRBJ2-5; 9 nucleotides line up with TRBD1. V trimming: 2 bases; J trimming: 6 bases; junction bases outside the gene matches: 7. Per germline, CDR1 MGHDK and CDR2 SYGVNS. The CDR3 contains 15 residues.

This clonotype was counted only a few times. The V gene is TRBV4-3, the J gene TRBJ1-1; 8 bases are a match to TRBD1. Germline V gives CDR1 LGHNA, CDR2 YSLEER. V lost 1 base and J lost 1; bases outside the gene matches: 2. This CDR3 is built from 15 residues. As DNA, the CDR3 is TGCGCCAGCAGCCAAGGGGGGACAGGGAACACTGAAGCTTTCTTT. Amino acid sequence: CASSQGGTGNTEAFF.

The rearrangement joins TRBV6-2 or TRBV6-3 to TRBJ2-5; D is possibly TRBD1 (5 bases). The CDR3 is made up of 17 amino acids. V gave up 2 bases and J gave up 5 bases, with 21 bases separating them. Germline CDR1 MNHEY, CDR2 SVGEGT. Written as DNA, the CDR3 is TGTGCCAGCAGTTACCCTCTTTTCAGGGTAAGGAAGGAGACCCAGTACTTC. This translates into CASSYPLFRVRKETQYF.

The genes are TRBV7-2 and TRBJ1-4, with D unresolved. V lost 0 bases and J lost 0, with 8 bases in between. The V gene's germline CDR1 is SGHTA and CDR2 FQGNSA. The CDR3 is made up of 16 amino acids. The CDR3 region has the DNA TGTGCCAGCAGCTTAGCTCTGGGTGCAACTAATGAAAAACTGTTTTTT. Protein product: CASSLALGATNEKLFF. Full variable domain (remainder filled in from reference TRBV7-2 and TRBJ1-4): GAGVSQSPSNKVTEKGKDVELRCDPISGHTALYWYRQSLGQGLEFLIYFQGNSAPDKSGLPSDRFSAERTGGSVSTLTIQRTQQEDSAVYLCASSLALGATNEKLFFGSGTQLSVL.

This clonotype was recorded a few times. This chain's CDR3 is CASSTRTARGQPQHF. The CDR3 DNA reads as TGTGCCAGCAGTACAAGGACAGCCCGGGGTCAGCCCCAGCATTTT. V gene TRBV6-6 combines with J gene TRBJ1-5, with D possibly TRBD1 on 6 matching bases. CDR3 length: 15 amino acids. Germline CDR1 reads MNHNY; CDR2 reads SVGAGI (reference sequence). V lost 5 bases to trimming and J lost 6 bases, with 17 bases between them.

This chain links TRBV7-9 with TRBJ1-1; D remains unclear. The CDR3 runs to 12 residues. Trimming left V 7 bases short and J 4 bases short, with 10 bases between. In germline, CDR1 is SEHNR, CDR2 FQNEAQ (reference sequence). CDR3: CASTKEGTEAFF. The CDR3 DNA follows: TGTGCCAGCACCAAGGAGGGCACTGAAGCTTTCTTT.

This clonotype was seen only a few times. J is TRBJ1-5 and V is TRBV3-1, with 8 nucleotides matching TRBD1. The CDR3 extends over 14 amino acids. The germline gives CDR1 LGHDT, CDR2 YNNKEL (reference sequence). V lost 2 bases to trimming and J lost 6 bases; unmatched junction nucleotides: 3. In DNA form, the CDR3 reads TGTGCCAGCAGCCAACAGGGGGCGAGTCAGCCCCAGCATTTT. It yields the protein CASSQQGASQPQHF.

The chain carries TRBV10-3 and TRBJ2-7; 7 bases are a match to TRBD1. The CDR3 totals 14 residues. CDR1 and CDR2 from the germline V gene are ENHRY and SYGVKD. With 4 bases clipped from V and 1 base from J, the junction kept 4 bases outside the gene matches. Here the CDR3 DNA reads TGTGCCATCAGTGCTTGGGACAGTTCCTACGAGCAGTACTTC. Its translation: CAISAWDSSYEQYF.

The J gene is TRBJ2-6, the V gene TRBV7-2; no clear D gene. V lost 3 bases, J lost 0 bases, and 3 bases lay in between. The CDR3 extends over 14 amino acids. Germline CDR1 and CDR2: SGHTA and FQGNSA. The CDR3 DNA reads as TGTGCCAGCAGCTTTAGCTCTGGGGCCAACGTCCTGACTTTC. Translating gives CASSFSSGANVLTF.

This clonotype was seen more than once but under ten times. The CDR3 DNA reads as TGTGCCAGCAGTTACTCTCGGGCCCAGCGGACCCAGTACTTC. Its protein is CASSYSRAQRTQYF. This rearrangement joins TRBV6-5 to TRBJ2-5; D is uncertain. The germline CDR1 and CDR2 sequences are MNHEY and SVGAGI. CDR3 length equals 14 residues. Trimming cost V 0 bases and J 7 bases, with 12 bases left between them.

CDR3 sequence (DNA): TGTGCCACCAGGGAGGGGGGCAAAGCCGCGTACACCGGGGAGCTGTTTTTT. It translates to CATREGGKAAYTGELFF. The chain carries TRBV24-1 and TRBJ2-2; the D call may be TRBD1 or TRBD2 (6 bases each). Germline assignment: CDR1 KGHDR and CDR2 SFDVKD. V was pared by 7 bases and J by 3 bases, with 20 bases between. The CDR3 contains 17 residues.

The J gene is TRBJ2-3, the V gene TRBV7-2; the D gene is possibly TRBD2 (5 bases). This CDR3 comprises 15 residues. Germline V lookup: CDR1 SGHTA, CDR2 FQGNSA. The V gene lost 5 bases and the J gene lost 5 bases, with 17 bases spanning the gap. As DNA, the CDR3 is TGTGCCAGCAGCCAACTAGTTCAACGGGGAGATACGCAGTATTTT. It encodes CASSQLVQRGDTQYF. The whole variable domain, remainder taken from reference TRBV7-2 and TRBJ2-3, is GAGVSQSPSNKVTEKGKDVELRCDPISGHTALYWYRQSLGQGLEFLIYFQGNSAPDKSGLPSDRFSAERTGGSVSTLTIQRTQQEDSAVYLCASSQLVQRGDTQYFGPGTRLTVL.

The chain links TRBV19 to TRBJ1-2; D gene unclear. Germline values: CDR1 LNHDA, CDR2 SQIVND (reference sequence). The CDR3 runs to 14 residues. V lost 7 bases and J 7 bases, leaving 19 bases between the germline ends. CDR3 amino acids: CASKHHPGIPGYTF. The CDR3 coding sequence is TGTGCCAGTAAGCACCACCCGGGGATCCCTGGCTACACCTTC.

By proportion, this clonotype is medium-sized. CDR3 bases: TGTGCCAGCAGTTTAGAGCTAGATACGCAGTATTTT. This gives the protein CASSLELDTQYF. The V and J genes are TRBV12-3 or TRBV12-4 and TRBJ2-3; no definite D call. Trimming stripped 1 base from V and 5 bases from J, with 4 bases between. This CDR3 has 12 residues.

The genes are TRBV20-1 and TRBJ1-2; D may be TRBD1 (5 bases). This CDR3 contains 11 residues. V lost 6 bases, J lost 5 bases, and 10 bases lay in between. CDR1 is DFQATT and CDR2 is SNEGSKA in the germline V gene (reference sequence). The CDR3 DNA reads TGCAGTGCGGGGGGGAAGTATGGCTACACCTTC. It is translated as CSAGGKYGYTF.